Here is one TCR beta chain with its context. The antigen remains unidentified. These data belong to a study of a mutant IDH1 vaccine in newly diagnosed glioma. Findings and caveats of the study: Pseudoprogression seemingly bore no relation to changes in top peripheral T cell clonotypes.

Sample time point: week 23, last vaccination. Topical imiquimod accompanied each vaccine dose, which consisted of 300 ug of mutant IDH1 20-mer peptide. There are 14 residues in the CDR3. Germline-derived CDR1 and CDR2 are SGHRS and YFSETQ. Trimming removed 3 bases from V and 5 bases from J, with 14 bases in between. The method was immunoSEQ multiplex PCR; TCRdb's version includes in-frame clones alone and lacks a portion of them. The table lists tens of thousands of clones, under 90% of them singletons. The TCR comes from a man aged 35 to 55 with glioma. Source: PBMCs, taken from a glioma patient whose treatment included an IDH1 peptide vaccine. The gene calls are TRBV5-1 and TRBJ2-5; possibly TRBD1 for D (7 bases). In DNA, the CDR3 is TGCGCCAGCAGCTACTCAGGGGGGCGGGAGACCCAGTACTTC. Protein: CASSYSGGRETQYF. Looking up the rest from reference TRBV5-1 and TRBJ2-5 gives the full variable domain: KAGVTQTPRYLIKTRGQQVTLSCSPISGHRSVSWYQQTPGQGLQFLFEYFSETQRNKGNFPGRFSGRQFSNSRSEMNVSTLELGDSALYLCASSYSGGRETQYFGPGTRLLVL.